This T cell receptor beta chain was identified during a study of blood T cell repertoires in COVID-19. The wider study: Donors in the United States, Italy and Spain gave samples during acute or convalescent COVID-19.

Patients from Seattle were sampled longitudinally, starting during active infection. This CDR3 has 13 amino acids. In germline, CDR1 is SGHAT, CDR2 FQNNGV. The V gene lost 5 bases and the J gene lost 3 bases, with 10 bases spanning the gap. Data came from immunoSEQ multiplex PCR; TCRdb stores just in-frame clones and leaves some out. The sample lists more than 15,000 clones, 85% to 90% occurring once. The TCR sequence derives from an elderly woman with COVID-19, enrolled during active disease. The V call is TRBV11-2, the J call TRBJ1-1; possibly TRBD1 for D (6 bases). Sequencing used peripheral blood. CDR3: CASSANRDTEAFF. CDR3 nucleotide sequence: TGTGCCAGCAGCGCAAACAGGGACACTGAAGCTTTCTTT.